This T cell receptor (beta chain) was captured in a study of blood T cells in healthy people across ages. General study points: Diversity was higher, and naive CD4+ cells more numerous, in long-lived donors than in aged donors.

CDR1 and CDR2 (germline): MGHDK, SYGVNS. The CDR3 extends over 13 amino acids. As for this clonotype: Its antigen is currently unknown. Sequence at one end of the junction differs from germline and may be a read error.

Alongside a J-beta primer mix, a sample-barcoded 5' primer served in a second PCR lasting about 7 to 11 cycles. Each TCR beta cDNA got a 12-nucleotide random molecular identifier. The yield of each sample was at least 3 million CDR3-containing paired-end reads. TCRdb re-called the 5' RACE reads with MiXCR, one entry per CDR3 protein. The table includes around 1.7 million distinct CDR3 sequences, 28% detected once. Ranging in age from about 6 to 90, the donors were healthy Caucasian individuals from Russia. Sequencing input: blood. V is TRBV25-1 and J is TRBJ2-6, with D tentatively TRBD1 (5 bases). The sequence was obtained from a woman aged 30 to 39 in good health. Here the CDR3 DNA reads TGTGCCAGCGGATACATTGGGGCCAACGTCCGGACTTTC. Its translation is CASGYIGANVRTF.